This T cell receptor beta chain was captured in a study of identifying expanded T cells in peripheral blood (dated by TCRdb to between 2019 and 2020). A note on the overall study: Technical replicates were generated by sequencing separate aliquots of the same genomic DNA pool, with four replicates compared pairwise. Study-wide findings and limitations: It was expected by the authors that biological variance in healthy repertoires might increase further over much longer intervals, such as months to years. Across all healthy-donor time intervals, the beta-binomial model significantly lowered both the number of clones called differentially abundant and the false-positive rate. The binomial model flagged roughly 1.1 differentially abundant clones between technical replicates, compared with about 17 over about 2 weeks and 19 to 20 over about four weeks. Variance in clone template counts between approximately two-week samples significantly increased with total template count across all healthy donors.

The CDR3, cysteine through phenylalanine, is 15 amino acids long. Left in the record is the CDR3 DNA by itself, 45 bases read in frame from the first base. According to the germline V gene, CDR1 reads SGHRS and CDR2 reads YFSETQ. The germline ends are 19 bases apart after V is trimmed by 4 bases and J by 8 bases. Details on this clone: The specificity of this receptor is unknown. One base away there is no much larger clone; base qualities are not given.

TCRbeta CDR3 regions were profiled with the immunoSEQ Assay using bias-controlled multiplex PCR amplification of genomic DNA. Per the authors' processing: To quantify the absolute abundance of each unique TCRbeta CDR3 region, the sequences were collapsed and filtered. Differential abundance was tested with two models: a binomial (Fisher-equivalent) model and a beta-binomial model that adds time-dependent variance fitted from healthy donors. Clones with fewer than 5 combined templates were excluded, and clones with Benjamini-Hochberg FDR below 0.01 were called differentially abundant. The form v = (b*log(k)+a)^2 was used to model beta-binomial variance as a function of total template count across the two samples. As stored in TCRdb, this immuneACCESS dataset retains in-frame rearrangements with V and J assigned. A fraction of the clones does not appear; measured against another copy, unresolved V genes explain less than half of the discrepancy, and the remainder lacks a known reason. V, J and clone size are those of that table, while D and trimming were read from the DNA. Here the sample has 55,000 to 60,000 clones; approximately 90% occur a single time. Of the sample, about 3.8% falls within the top ten clones.

No immune events, such as infections, were documented for the healthy donors during the collection period. Blood repertoires from healthy donors were used as a training cohort for calibrating time-dependent variance in a beta-binomial model of differential abundance of T-cell clones. The training cohort included approximately 10 healthy donors, of whom 3 were female and 7 were male. The donors were between roughly 29 and 70 years old, with an average age of roughly 41 years. Whole blood, obtained from a commercial supplier, was collected from each healthy donor at three time points spaced approximately two weeks apart. Genomic DNA was extracted from unsorted whole blood for immunosequencing.

The V and J genes are TRBV5-1 and TRBJ2-1; TRBD2 could be the D gene, as 5 bases match. Sequenced material: blood. The source of this sequence is a person between 18 and 70 years old in good health. The nucleotides are TGCGCCAGCAGCGCGGACCGCGGCGGGCGGGATGAGCAGTTCTTC. This is translated as CASSADRGGRDEQFF.